This T cell receptor (beta chain) is from a study of radiotherapy plus CTLA-4 blockade in lung cancer (dated by TCRdb to 2016 to 2018). Background on the whole study: Among enrolled patients, approximately 19% had an objective response and about 30% reached disease control. Study-wide conclusions, independent of this receptor: The strongest predictors of response were reported to be early dynamic shifts in blood T cell clones along with a rise in serum interferon-beta following radiation. TCR clones derived from tumors expanded in peripheral blood after treatment with radiotherapy and ipilimumab.

On this clone: The specificity of this receptor is unknown. The record has no base qualities; no much larger clone is one base away.

The study tested focal radiation therapy combined with CTLA-4 blockade (ipilimumab) in patients with chemo-refractory metastatic non-small-cell lung cancer. Receptor libraries were prepared by the immunoSEQ multiplex PCR assay. Entries here come from immuneACCESS through TCRdb and include only in-frame sequences with V and J called. Some clones fail to appear in such tables; in the studies checked, an unresolved V gene covers under half of the shortfall, and the cause of the remainder is unknown. In all, the sample holds under 95,000 clones, and 84% of those were seen once. The biggest ten clones account for about 0.79% of the sample. CDR1 SGHNT and CDR2 YYREEE are derived from the germline V gene (reference sequence). The CDR3 goes from the cysteine to the phenylalanine over 15 residues. Only the CDR3 part of the read is kept: 45 bases, read in frame from the first base. V is pruned by 4 bases and J by 5 bases, leaving 9 bases of the junction without a gene match.

This TCR was recovered from a human donor with non-small cell lung cancer who had stable disease on radiotherapy plus ipilimumab. Material: peripheral blood, obtained from a patient treated with radiotherapy plus ipilimumab. The rearrangement joined TRBV5-4 to TRBJ2-3, and 8 junction bases match TRBD1. In nucleotide form, the sequence is TGTGCCAGCAGCACAGGGGGAGTCACAGGAGATACGCAGTATTTT. This sequence encodes CASSTGGVTGDTQYF.